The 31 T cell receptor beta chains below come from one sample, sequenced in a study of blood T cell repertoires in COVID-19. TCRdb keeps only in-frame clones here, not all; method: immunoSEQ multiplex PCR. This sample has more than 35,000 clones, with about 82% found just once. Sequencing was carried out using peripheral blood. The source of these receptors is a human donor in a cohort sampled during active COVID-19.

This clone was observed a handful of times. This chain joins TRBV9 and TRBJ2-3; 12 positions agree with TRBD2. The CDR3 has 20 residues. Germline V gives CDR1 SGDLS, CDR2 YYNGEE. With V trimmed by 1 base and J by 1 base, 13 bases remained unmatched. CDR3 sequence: CASSVSSGGGGKTGTDTQYF. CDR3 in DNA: TGTGCCAGCAGCGTATCTAGCGGGGGGGGCGGAAAAACTGGCACAGATACGCAGTATTTT.

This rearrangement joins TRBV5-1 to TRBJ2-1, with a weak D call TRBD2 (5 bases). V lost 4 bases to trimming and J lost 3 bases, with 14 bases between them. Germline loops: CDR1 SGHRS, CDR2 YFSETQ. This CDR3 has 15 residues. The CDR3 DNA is TGCGCCAGCAGCCAACTAGGGTGGGACTACAATGAGCAGTTCTTC. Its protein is CASSQLGWDYNEQFF.

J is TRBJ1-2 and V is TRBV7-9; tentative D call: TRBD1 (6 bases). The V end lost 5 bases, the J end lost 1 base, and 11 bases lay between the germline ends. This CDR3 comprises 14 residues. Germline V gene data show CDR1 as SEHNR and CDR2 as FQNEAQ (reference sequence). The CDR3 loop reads CASSIRGGNYGYTF. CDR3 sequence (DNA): TGTGCCAGCAGCATAAGGGGGGGTAACTATGGCTACACCTTC.

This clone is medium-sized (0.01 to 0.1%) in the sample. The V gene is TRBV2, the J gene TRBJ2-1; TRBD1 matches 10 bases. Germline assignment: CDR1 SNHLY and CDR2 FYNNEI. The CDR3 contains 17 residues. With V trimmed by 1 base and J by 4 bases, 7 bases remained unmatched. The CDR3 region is CASSEDLWTGGYNEQFF. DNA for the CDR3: TGTGCCAGCAGTGAAGACCTTTGGACAGGGGGATACAATGAGCAGTTCTTC.

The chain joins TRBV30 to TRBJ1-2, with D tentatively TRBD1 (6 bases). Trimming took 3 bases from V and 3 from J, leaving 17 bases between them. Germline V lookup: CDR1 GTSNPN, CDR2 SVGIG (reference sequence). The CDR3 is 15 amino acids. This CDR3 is CAWSRPQGTHYGYTF. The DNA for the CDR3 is TGTGCCTGGAGCCGGCCCCAGGGGACCCACTATGGCTACACCTTC. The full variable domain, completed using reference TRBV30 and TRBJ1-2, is SQTIHQWPATLVQPVGSPLSLECTVEGTSNPNLYWYRQAAGRGLQLLFYSVGIGQISSEVPQNLSASRPQDRQFILSSKKLLLSDSGFYLCAWSRPQGTHYGYTFGSGTRLTVV.

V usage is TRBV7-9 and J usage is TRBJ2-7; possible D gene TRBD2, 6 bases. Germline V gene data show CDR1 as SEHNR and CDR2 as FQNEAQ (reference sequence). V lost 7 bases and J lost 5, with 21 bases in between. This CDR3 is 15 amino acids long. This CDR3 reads CASTLPAGLNHEQYF. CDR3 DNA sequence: TGTGCCAGCACTCTCCCGGCGGGACTCAACCACGAGCAGTACTTC.

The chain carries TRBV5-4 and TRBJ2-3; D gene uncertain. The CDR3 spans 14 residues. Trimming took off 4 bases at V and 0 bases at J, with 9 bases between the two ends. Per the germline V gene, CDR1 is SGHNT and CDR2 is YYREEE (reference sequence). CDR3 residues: CASSPRSSTDTQYF. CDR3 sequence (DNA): TGTGCCAGCAGCCCGCGGTCTAGCACAGATACGCAGTATTTT.

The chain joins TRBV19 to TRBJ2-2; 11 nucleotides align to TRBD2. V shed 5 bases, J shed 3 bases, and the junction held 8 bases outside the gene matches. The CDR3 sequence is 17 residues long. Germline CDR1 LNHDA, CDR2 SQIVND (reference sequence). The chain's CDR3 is CASSLGSGRGDTGELFF. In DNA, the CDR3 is TGTGCCAGTAGTTTGGGTAGCGGGAGGGGAGACACCGGGGAGCTGTTTTTT. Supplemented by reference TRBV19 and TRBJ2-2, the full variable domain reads DGGITQSPKYLFRKEGQNVTLSCEQNLNHDAMYWYRQDPGQGLRLIYYSQIVNDFQKGDIAEGYSVSREKKESFPLTVTSAQKNPTAFYLCASSLGSGRGDTGELFFGEGSRLTVL.

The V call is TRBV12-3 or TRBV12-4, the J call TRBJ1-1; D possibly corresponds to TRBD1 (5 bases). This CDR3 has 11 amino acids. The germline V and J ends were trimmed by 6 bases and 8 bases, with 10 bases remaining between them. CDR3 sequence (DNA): TGTGCCAGCAGCCCCGGGGGAGAAGCTTTCTTT. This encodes CASSPGGEAFF.

The CDR3 here is CASSEVVAGLVRETQYF. Written as DNA, the CDR3 is TGTGCCAGCAGTGAAGTAGTGGCGGGACTAGTGAGAGAGACCCAGTACTTC. The chain recombines TRBV6-1 with TRBJ2-5; TRBD2 aligns across 8 bases. With 1 base clipped from V and 4 bases from J, the junction kept 11 bases outside the gene matches. Germline lookup yields CDR1 MNHNS and CDR2 SASEGT. The CDR3 extends over 17 amino acids.

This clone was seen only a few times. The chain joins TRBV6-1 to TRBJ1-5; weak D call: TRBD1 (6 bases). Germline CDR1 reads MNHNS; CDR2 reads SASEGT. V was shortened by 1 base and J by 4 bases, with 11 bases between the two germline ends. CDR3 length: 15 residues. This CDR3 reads CASSEVDRGNQPQHF. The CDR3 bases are TGTGCCAGCAGTGAAGTGGACAGAGGTAATCAGCCCCAGCATTTT.

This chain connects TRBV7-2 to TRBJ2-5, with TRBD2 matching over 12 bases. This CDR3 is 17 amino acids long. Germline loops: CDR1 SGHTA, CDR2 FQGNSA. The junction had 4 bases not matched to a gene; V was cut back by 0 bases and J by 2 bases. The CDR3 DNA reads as TGTGCCAGCAGCTTAGCGGGGCTAGCGGGAGGGCAAGAGACCCAGTACTTC. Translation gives CASSLAGLAGGQETQYF.

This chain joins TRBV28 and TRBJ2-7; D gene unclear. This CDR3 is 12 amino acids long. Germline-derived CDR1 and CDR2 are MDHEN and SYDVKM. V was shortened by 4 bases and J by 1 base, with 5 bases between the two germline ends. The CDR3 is CASSSRSYEQYF. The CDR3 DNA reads TGTGCCAGCAGTTCCAGATCCTACGAGCAGTACTTC.

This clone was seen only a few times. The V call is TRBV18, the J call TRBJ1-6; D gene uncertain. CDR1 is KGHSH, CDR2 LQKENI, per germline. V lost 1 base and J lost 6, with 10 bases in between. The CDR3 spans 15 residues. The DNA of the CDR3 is TGTGCCAGCTCACCACTCCCTCCGTCTAATTCACCCCTCCACTTT. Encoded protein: CASSPLPPSNSPLHF.

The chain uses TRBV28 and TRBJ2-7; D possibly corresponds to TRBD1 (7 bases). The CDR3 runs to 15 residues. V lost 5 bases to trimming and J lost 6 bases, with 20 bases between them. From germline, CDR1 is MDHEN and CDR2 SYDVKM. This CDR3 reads CASSLGGRTGAEQYF. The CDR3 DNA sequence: TGTGCCAGCAGTCTAGGAGGGCGTACAGGGGCCGAGCAGTACTTC. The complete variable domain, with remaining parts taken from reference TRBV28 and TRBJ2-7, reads DVKVTQSSRYLVKRTGEKVFLECVQDMDHENMFWYRQDPGLGLRLIYFSYDVKMKEKGDIPEGYSVSREKKERFSLILESASTNQTSMYLCASSLGGRTGAEQYFGPGTRLTVT.

CDR3 coding DNA: TGTGCATCAGCAGCGAAGGATACGCAGTATTTT. As protein: CASAAKDTQYF. The chain carries TRBV7-2 and TRBJ2-3; D is uncertain. Germline loops: CDR1 SGHTA, CDR2 FQGNSA. CDR3 size: 11 residues.

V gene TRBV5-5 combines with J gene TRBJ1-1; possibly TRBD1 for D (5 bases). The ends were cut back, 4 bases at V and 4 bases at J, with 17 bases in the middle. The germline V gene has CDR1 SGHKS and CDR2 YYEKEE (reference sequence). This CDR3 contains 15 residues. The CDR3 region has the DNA TGTGCCAGCAGCGCTTATAATAGGGGAGGCACTGAAGCTTTCTTT. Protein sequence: CASSAYNRGGTEAFF.

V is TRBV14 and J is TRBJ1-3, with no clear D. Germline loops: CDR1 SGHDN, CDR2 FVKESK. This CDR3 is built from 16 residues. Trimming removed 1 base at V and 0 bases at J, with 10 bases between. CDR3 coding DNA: TGTGCCAGCAGCCAAGTCGAGAACCTCTCTGGAAACACCATATATTTT. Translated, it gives CASSQVENLSGNTIYF.

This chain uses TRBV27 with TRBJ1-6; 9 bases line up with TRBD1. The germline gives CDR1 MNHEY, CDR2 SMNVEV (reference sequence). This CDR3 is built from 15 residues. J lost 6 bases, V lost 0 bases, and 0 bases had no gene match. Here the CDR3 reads CASSLSDRGNSPLHF. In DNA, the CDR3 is TGTGCCAGCAGTTTATCGGACAGGGGTAATTCACCCCTCCACTTT.

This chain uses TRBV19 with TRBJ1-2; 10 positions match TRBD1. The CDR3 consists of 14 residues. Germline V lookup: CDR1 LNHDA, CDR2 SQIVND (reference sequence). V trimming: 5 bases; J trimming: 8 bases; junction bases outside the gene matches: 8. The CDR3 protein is CASSLGQGVGGYTF. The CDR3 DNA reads TGTGCCAGTAGTCTCGGACAGGGGGTAGGCGGCTACACCTTC.

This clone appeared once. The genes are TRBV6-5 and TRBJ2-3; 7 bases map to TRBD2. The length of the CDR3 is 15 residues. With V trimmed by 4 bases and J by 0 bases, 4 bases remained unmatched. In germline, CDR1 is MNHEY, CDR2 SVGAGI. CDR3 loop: CASSLLATSTDTQYF. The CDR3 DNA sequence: TGTGCCAGCAGTTTACTAGCGACCAGCACAGATACGCAGTATTTT.

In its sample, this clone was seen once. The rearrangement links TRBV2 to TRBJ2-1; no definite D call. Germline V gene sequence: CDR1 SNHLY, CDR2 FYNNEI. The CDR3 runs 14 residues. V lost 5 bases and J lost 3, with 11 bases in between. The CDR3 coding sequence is TGTGCCAGCAGTTCTGACACACGCTACAATGAGCAGTTCTTC. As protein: CASSSDTRYNEQFF.

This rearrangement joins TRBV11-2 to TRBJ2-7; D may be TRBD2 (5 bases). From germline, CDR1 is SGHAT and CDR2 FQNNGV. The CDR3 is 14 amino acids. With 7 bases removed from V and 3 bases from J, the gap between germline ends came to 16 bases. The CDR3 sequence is CASNAGATLYEQYF. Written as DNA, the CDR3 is TGTGCCAGCAACGCGGGCGCTACACTCTACGAGCAGTACTTC.

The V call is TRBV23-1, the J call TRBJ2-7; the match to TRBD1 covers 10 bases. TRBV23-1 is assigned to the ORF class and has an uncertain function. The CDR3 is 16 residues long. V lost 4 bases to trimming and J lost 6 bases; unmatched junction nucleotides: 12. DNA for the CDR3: TGCGCCAGCAGTCCCTCTCCGGGACAGGGGTTTCTCGAGCAGTACTTC. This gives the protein CASSPSPGQGFLEQYF.

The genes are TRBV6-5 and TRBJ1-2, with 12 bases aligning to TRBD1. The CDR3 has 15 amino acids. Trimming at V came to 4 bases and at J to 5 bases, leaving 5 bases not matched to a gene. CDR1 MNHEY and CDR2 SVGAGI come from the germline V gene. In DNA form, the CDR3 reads TGTGCCAGCAGTTTAGGGACAGGGGGCGGGTATGGCTACACCTTC. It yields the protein CASSLGTGGGYGYTF.

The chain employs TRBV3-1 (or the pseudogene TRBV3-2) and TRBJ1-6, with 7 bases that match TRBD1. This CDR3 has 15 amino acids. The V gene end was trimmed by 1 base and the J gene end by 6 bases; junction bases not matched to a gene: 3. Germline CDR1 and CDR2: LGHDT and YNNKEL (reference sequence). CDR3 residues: CASSQGGTANSPLHF. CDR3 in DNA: TGTGCCAGCAGCCAAGGAGGGACAGCTAATTCACCCCTCCACTTT.

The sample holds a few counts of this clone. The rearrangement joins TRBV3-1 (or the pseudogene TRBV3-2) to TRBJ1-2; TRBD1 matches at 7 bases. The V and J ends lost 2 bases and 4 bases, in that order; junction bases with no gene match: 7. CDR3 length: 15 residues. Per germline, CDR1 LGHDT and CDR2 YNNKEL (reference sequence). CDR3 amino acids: CASSQRAGGSYGYTF. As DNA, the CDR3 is TGTGCCAGCAGCCAAAGGGCAGGGGGAAGCTATGGCTACACCTTC.

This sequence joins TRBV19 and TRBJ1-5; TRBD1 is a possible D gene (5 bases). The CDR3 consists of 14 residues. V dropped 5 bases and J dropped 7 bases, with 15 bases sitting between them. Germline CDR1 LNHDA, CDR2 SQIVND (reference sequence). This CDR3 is CASSAGGLRQPQHF. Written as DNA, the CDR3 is TGTGCCAGTAGTGCGGGGGGTTTAAGACAGCCCCAGCATTTT.

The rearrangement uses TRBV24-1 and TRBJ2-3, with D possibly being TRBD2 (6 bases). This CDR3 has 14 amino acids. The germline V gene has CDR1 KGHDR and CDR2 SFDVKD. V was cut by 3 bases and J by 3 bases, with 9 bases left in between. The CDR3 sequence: CATSDARGTDTQYF. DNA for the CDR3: TGTGCCACCAGTGATGCCCGGGGGACAGATACGCAGTATTTT.

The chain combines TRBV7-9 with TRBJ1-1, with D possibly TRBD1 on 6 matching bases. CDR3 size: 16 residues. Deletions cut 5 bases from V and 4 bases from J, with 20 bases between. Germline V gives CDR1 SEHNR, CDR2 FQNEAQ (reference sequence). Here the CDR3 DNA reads TGTGCCAGCAGCGTCACCCCGGGGGGCCCCACCACTGAAGCTTTCTTT. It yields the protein CASSVTPGGPTTEAFF.

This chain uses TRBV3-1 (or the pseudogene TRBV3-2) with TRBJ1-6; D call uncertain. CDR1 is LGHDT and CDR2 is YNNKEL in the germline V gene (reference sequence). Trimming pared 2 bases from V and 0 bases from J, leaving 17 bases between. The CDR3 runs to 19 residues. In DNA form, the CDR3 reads TGTGCCAGCAGCCAATCCCTGGTGGAGGCTGTCTCCTATAATTCACCCCTCCACTTT. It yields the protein CASSQSLVEAVSYNSPLHF.